The clone carrying this T cell receptor beta chain was counted many times. Barcoded TCR alpha and TCR beta cDNA libraries with UMIs came from 5'RACE using constant-segment primers. TCRdb fed the 5' RACE reads into MiXCR, producing one record per CDR3 protein. The data contain tens of thousands of distinct CDR3 sequences, 5.5% to 8.5% of them seen just once; the ten biggest clones take up 0.6% to 1%. V lost 4 bases and J lost 3; bases outside the gene matches: 5. There are 15 residues in the CDR3. Germline CDR1 and CDR2: SGHRS and YFSETQ. The entry originates in a study of T-cell memory formation after mild COVID-19.

The sequencing input was PBMCs or a T cell subset sorted from them (not recorded which). This sequence joins TRBV5-1 and TRBJ2-5, with TRBD2 matching 11 bases. The sequence was obtained from an adult who had mild COVID-19 (a few samples of this study predate the infection). Cell type and time point are not known. The CDR3 sequence: CASSRGTSGEETQYF. The CDR3 nucleotides read TGCGCCAGCAGCCGTGGGACTAGCGGCGAAGAGACCCAGTACTTC.